This T cell receptor (beta chain) was retrieved from a study of control samples from healthy donors and cancer patients. The protocol was immunoSEQ multiplex PCR, while the TCRdb copy is restricted to in-frame clones and leaves out a portion. Among 120,000 or so clones listed, more than 85% were seen once. Germline CDR1 is SGDLS and CDR2 is YYNGEE. V shed 4 bases, J shed 2 bases, and the junction held 10 bases outside the gene matches. This CDR3 region has 16 residues. This chain joins TRBV9 and TRBJ1-1, with 8 bases aligning to TRBD1. The receptor's source is a woman in her late teens or twenties in good health. Source material: blood. The CDR3 here is CASSSGTGGKNTEAFF. The CDR3, as DNA: TGTGCCAGCAGCTCCGGGACAGGAGGGAAAAACACTGAAGCTTTCTTT.